Detailed here is one T cell receptor (beta chain). This clone appeared a single time. Its target antigen remains unknown. No per-base quality is available; no much larger clone lies one base away. The data were obtained in a study of shared clonotypes between healthy human individuals (dated by TCRdb to about 2020). For the wider study: Three men and two women, aged 18 to 49 years, made up the cohort. For each donor, three plates each were used for CD4 naive and CD4 memory, two plates were used for CD8 naive, and one plate was used for CD8 memory. Different laboratories and diverse techniques were used to prepare libraries and sequence TCR repertoires, to increase sequencing depth and limit assay-specific biases. Between about 0.9 and 9 billion PBMCs per donor were obtained by leukapheresis. To estimate repertoire size and how much clonotypes are shared between individuals, the study performed deep sequencing of blood TCR repertoires from roughly five healthy adults.

Using the deep immunoSEQ assay, multiplex PCR amplified TCR CDR3 regions from genomic DNA. For each cell subset, the extracted genomic DNA was distributed evenly across all wells of several immunoSEQ 96-well plates, and each plate served as one replicate. Each replicate PCR for sorted subsets received around 200 ng genomic DNA, equal to roughly 30,000 T cell genomes. Purified libraries were quantified with a Qubit 3.0 fluorometer, sized on a Bioanalyzer 2100, and re-quantified with the KAPA Library Quantification kit. A separate single-read 150-cycle Illumina NextSeq 550 flow cell was used to sequence each immunoSEQ 96-well plate. The authors' analysis ran thus. Because the immunoSEQ output included only junctional sequences and no quality scores, the filtering could not be the same as the filtering used for full-length reads. To assign V/J genes and CDR3, sequences were annotated using PyIR, a Python wrapper for IgBLAST v1.9, with IMGT germline references. Reads were filtered out if the reads had weak V/J assignments (E-value above 1e-6), no CDR3, stop codons, out-of-frame junctions, or ambiguous translated residues. V3J clonotypes were defined as sequences sharing an identical inferred V gene, J gene, and CDR3 amino acid sequence. To compute the percentage overlap between repertoires, the number of shared unique clonotypes was divided by the size of the smaller repertoire. Repertoire richness was assessed with RTK rarefaction, the Chao1 estimator, and Recon v2.1 estimates of unobserved clonotypes. OLGA was used to compute generation probabilities for all TCRbeta clonotypes that the gDNA method yielded from four donors. Not all clones reach the TCRdb copy of this immuneACCESS table, which keeps in-frame sequences only. Checked studies attribute under half of the gap to unresolved V genes and leave the rest unexplained. That table is the source of V, J and clone size, and D and trimming were worked out from the DNA. In this sample the table shows about 1.1 million clones, around 82% of which occur a single time. The ten biggest clones cover about 0.52% of the sample.

Study-wide findings and limitations: Clonotypes shared by all four sorted-subset donors showed higher generation probabilities than non-shared clonotypes. Sampling was limited to blood, and TCR repertoires in tissue likely differ from TCR repertoires in blood. Because the study included a small number of donors, the genetic and exposure-history diversity represented was limited. Rarefaction of sorted-subset datasets indicated incomplete sequencing despite the large sequencing depth. Across four donors, about 5% of naive CD4, approximately 3.5% of naive CD8, roughly 2.2% of memory CD4, and 0.4% of memory CD8 clonotypes were shared. Pairwise subsampling indicated that sequencing depth was expected to affect the degree of clonotype sharing among donors. Estimated clonotype richness was generally larger for naive than for memory subsets.

The donors were healthy, HIV-negative adults with no recently reported acute infections or vaccinations. All donors were Caucasian adults living in Nashville, Tennessee, USA. CD4+ T cells were enriched by magnetic negative selection; naive cells were then positively selected on CD45RA, and the negative fraction formed the memory subset. After blood collection by leukapheresis, PBMCs were isolated using Ficoll-Histopaque density gradient centrifugation and then cryopreserved in the vapor phase of liquid nitrogen. Purity and quantity of every magnetically sorted T cell population were checked by analytical flow cytometry. Genomic DNA was isolated from each sorted fraction and quantified by UV absorbance on a Nanodrop 2000c. From its cysteine to its phenylalanine, the CDR3 spans 16 amino acids. The entry retains the CDR3 DNA only, 48 bases that are in frame from base 1. Deletion took 7 bases off V and 0 bases off J, with a span of 13 bases between the germline ends. Looking up the germline V gene yields CDR1 MDHEN and CDR2 SYDVKM.

This receptor was identified in a man aged 18 to 35 in good health. Some clones in this sample may be carry-over from other donors' samples. The chain uses TRBV28 and TRBJ2-6; too little of a D gene remains to name it. Sample: memory CD4+ T cells from PBMCs. What this sample's cell subset or site label stands for: CD45RA-negative fraction. The CDR3 reads as follows: CASTMKTLSGANVLTF. The bases are TGTGCCAGCACTATGAAAACACTCTCTGGGGCCAACGTCCTGACTTTC.